Shown below are 8 T cell receptor beta chains from a single sample sequenced in a study of shared clonotypes between healthy human individuals (dated by TCRdb to 2019 to 2021). The library was prepared using the immunoSEQ multiplex PCR assay. TCRdb took over this immuneACCESS table, retaining in-frame rearrangements with V and J assigned. Such tables are incomplete; in checked studies, under half of the missing clones stem from an unresolved V gene, and the remainder is unexplained. This sample is represented by a few million clones; over 85% of them were singletons. Clones ranked in the top ten supply under 0.45% of the sample. The sequencing input was naive CD4+ T cells from PBMCs. The cell subset or site tag for this specimen amounts to: CD45RA+ positively selected. Receptors originate from a young man in good health. Some clones in this sample may be carry-over from other donors' samples.

The rearrangement links TRBV30 to TRBJ1-1, with no clear D. Germline V gives CDR1 GTSNPN, CDR2 SVGIG (reference sequence). The CDR3 sequence is 12 residues long. Trimming shortened V by 2 bases and J by 7 bases, and 11 bases separated the two germline ends. The CDR3 spells CAWSRPPLEAFF. In nucleotides, the CDR3 is TGTGCCTGGAGTAGGCCGCCCCTTGAAGCTTTCTTT.

About this clone: Different DNA sequences within this sample yield the same CDR3. The rearrangement links TRBV7-9 to TRBJ1-2; 8 bases fit TRBD1. CDR3 length equals 15 residues. Trimming took 1 base from V and 3 from J; bases not matched to a gene: 4. Germline-derived CDR1 and CDR2 are SEHNR and FQNEAQ (reference sequence). CDR3: CASSLGQGIDYGYTF. The CDR3 DNA sequence: TGTGCCAGCAGCTTAGGACAGGGGATTGACTATGGCTACACCTTC.

The chain joins TRBV28 to TRBJ1-2; D unclear. V lost 3 bases, J lost 4 bases, and 9 bases lay in between. This CDR3 region has 13 residues. Germline-derived CDR1 and CDR2 are MDHEN and SYDVKM. The DNA of the CDR3 is TGTGCCAGCAGTTTGCGAAGGAGCTATGGCTACACCTTC. Translating it yields CASSLRRSYGYTF.

The chain combines TRBV30 with TRBJ2-3; unclear D gene. With 1 base removed from V and 7 bases from J, the gap between germline ends came to 3 bases. CDR3 length equals 10 residues. The germline V gene encodes CDR1 GTSNPN and CDR2 SVGIG (reference sequence). CDR3 loop: CAWSDHTQYF. The CDR3 bases are TGTGCCTGGAGTGATCATACGCAGTATTTT.

This rearrangement joins TRBV30 to TRBJ1-3; D might be TRBD1 (5 bases). Trimming removed 0 bases from V and 6 bases from J, with 6 bases in between. CDR1 is GTSNPN and CDR2 is SVGIG in the germline V gene (reference sequence). The CDR3 is 12 residues long. As DNA, the CDR3 is TGTGCCTGGAGTGTAGGGACAAACACCATATATTTT. It translates to CAWSVGTNTIYF.

V usage is TRBV28 and J usage is TRBJ2-3, with a tentative D call TRBD2 (5 bases). V was clipped by 8 bases and J by 6 bases, with 21 bases between them. This CDR3 contains 15 residues. CDR1 and CDR2 from the germline V gene are MDHEN and SYDVKM. CDR3 DNA: TGTGCCAGCCAACCCCCGGGCCGAAGGGAGGATACGCAGTATTTT. Translated: CASQPPGRREDTQYF. Full variable domain (missing parts from reference TRBV28 and TRBJ2-3): DVKVTQSSRYLVKRTGEKVFLECVQDMDHENMFWYRQDPGLGLRLIYFSYDVKMKEKGDIPEGYSVSREKKERFSLILESASTNQTSMYLCASQPPGRREDTQYFGPGTRLTVL.

This clone was recorded once. The CDR3 DNA reads as TGCGCCAGCAGCGACTCCGTGGGGGCCAACGTCCTGACTTTC. It codes for CASSDSVGANVLTF. This sequence joins TRBV4-1 and TRBJ2-6; D is uncertain. The germline V gene encodes CDR1 MGHRA and CDR2 YSYEKL. The CDR3 contains 14 residues. Between the trimmed V and J ends, which lost 5 bases and 4 bases, there was a span of 9 bases.

The V gene is TRBV7-9, the J gene TRBJ2-3; 9 nucleotides line up with TRBD2. The germline V gene has CDR1 SEHNR and CDR2 FQNEAQ (reference sequence). CDR3 length: 17 amino acids. V shed 1 base, J shed 4 bases, and the junction held 9 bases outside the gene matches. The CDR3: CASSLERGDPGPDTQYF. In DNA form, the CDR3 reads TGTGCCAGCAGCTTAGAGCGGGGGGACCCCGGGCCAGATACGCAGTATTTT.